These 31 T cell receptor beta chains came from one sample sequenced in a study of Tregs in tolerant kidney transplant recipients. Mixed chimerism was transient after nonmyeloablative marrow transplants from related graft donors. Clones were sequenced by immunoSEQ multiplex PCR, and TCRdb holds only the in-frame ones, with some missing. The sample lists approximately 82,000 clones, approximately 93% occurring once. Source: CD4+ T cells from blood (PBMCs), taken 12 months after the transplant. These receptors were collected from a human patient who received a combined kidney and bone marrow transplant. A subset of T cells may come from the graft donor.

The chain links TRBV5-1 to TRBJ2-1; 10 nucleotides line up with TRBD1. J gave up 5 bases and V 5 bases, and 7 bases lay outside the gene matches. The length of the CDR3 is 15 residues. CDR1 SGHRS and CDR2 YFSETQ come from the germline V gene. CDR3 region: CASSLRQGANNEQFF. The CDR3 nucleotides read TGCGCCAGCAGTTTACGACAGGGGGCCAACAATGAGCAGTTCTTC.

This clone was recorded only once. The gene calls are TRBV6-5 and TRBJ1-2; weak D call: TRBD1 (6 bases). This CDR3 has 14 amino acids. V was trimmed by 6 bases and J by 5 bases, leaving 16 bases between them. Germline V gene sequence: CDR1 MNHEY, CDR2 SVGAGI. This CDR3 is CASSRQQGLYGYTF. The CDR3 nucleotides are TGTGCCAGCAGCCGACAACAGGGTCTGTATGGCTACACCTTC.

The chain combines TRBV7-3 with TRBJ2-3; 10 bases align to TRBD2. Trimming cost V 1 base and J 0 bases; bases outside gene matches: 13. Germline CDR1 reads SGHTA; CDR2 reads FQGTGA. The CDR3 covers 20 residues. CDR3 loop: CASSLKPSGSSSLSTDTQYF. As DNA, the CDR3 is TGTGCCAGCAGCTTAAAGCCTAGCGGGAGTTCGTCTCTTAGCACAGATACGCAGTATTTT.

The J gene is TRBJ1-2, the V gene TRBV29-1, with 7 bases matching TRBD1. This CDR3 spans 10 amino acids. V lost 7 bases, J lost 8 bases, and 4 bases stayed unmatched. CDR1 is SQVTM, CDR2 ANQGSEA, per germline. The CDR3 here is CSAATGGYTF. The DNA for the CDR3 is TGCAGCGCCGCGACAGGGGGCTACACCTTC. Full variable domain (rest looked up from reference TRBV29-1 and TRBJ1-2): SAVISQKPSRDICQRGTSLTIQCQVDSQVTMMFWYRQQPGQSLTLIATANQGSEATYESGFVIDKFPISRPNLTFSTLTVSNMSPEDSSIYLCSAATGGYTFGSGTRLTVV.

V gene TRBV27 combines with J gene TRBJ1-5; D unresolved. Germline V gives CDR1 MNHEY, CDR2 SMNVEV (reference sequence). The CDR3 is 15 residues long. V was shortened by 6 bases and J by 2 bases, with 14 bases between the two germline ends. The CDR3 coding sequence is TGTGCCAGCAGAATGAAGGTGGAGGGCAATCAGCCCCAGCATTTT. Its translation: CASRMKVEGNQPQHF.

This chain connects TRBV18 to TRBJ1-1, with D tentatively TRBD1 (5 bases). This CDR3 is 16 amino acids long. The germline CDR1 and CDR2 sequences are KGHSH and LQKENI. Trimming removed 3 bases at V and 1 base at J, with 15 bases between. The CDR3 region is CASSPFTGGGNTEAFF. The CDR3 nucleotides read TGTGCCAGCTCACCCTTCACTGGGGGGGGGAACACTGAAGCTTTCTTT.

The J gene is TRBJ2-3, the V gene TRBV18; 10 bases are a match to TRBD2. The germline V gene has CDR1 KGHSH and CDR2 LQKENI. The CDR3 has 15 amino acids. J lost 4 bases, V lost 2 bases, and 3 bases had no gene match. In DNA, the CDR3 is TGTGCCAGCTCACCAGAAGCGGGAGGGCCAGATACGCAGTATTTT. Its translation is CASSPEAGGPDTQYF. Using reference TRBV18 and TRBJ2-3 for the parts outside the CDR3, the full variable domain is NAGVMQNPRHLVRRRGQEARLRCSPMKGHSHVYWYRQLPEEGLKFMVYLQKENIIDESGMPKERFSAEFPKEGPSILRIQQVVRGDSAAYFCASSPEAGGPDTQYFGPGTRLTVL.

This sequence joins TRBV6-1 and TRBJ1-5; unclear D gene. V was trimmed by 6 bases and J by 7 bases, leaving 16 bases between them. Germline-derived CDR1 and CDR2 are MNHNS and SASEGT. CDR3 length: 14 residues. CDR3 nucleotide sequence: TGTGCCAGCAGATCTAACCCGATCGGGCAGCCCCAGCATTTT. It specifies CASRSNPIGQPQHF.

The chain couples TRBV11-3 to TRBJ2-7; 9 bases align to TRBD1. The CDR3 is made up of 17 amino acids. After removal of 6 bases from V and 2 bases from J, the junction contained 14 bases not matched to a gene. From germline, CDR1 is SGHNT and CDR2 YENEEA. The CDR3 region is CASSFMSPGQGTYEQYF. In DNA, the CDR3 is TGTGCCAGCAGTTTTATGTCACCGGGACAGGGAACCTACGAGCAGTACTTC. The full variable domain, its missing parts supplied by reference TRBV11-3 and TRBJ2-7, is EAGVVQSPRYKIIEKKQPVAFWCNPISGHNTLYWYLQNLGQGPELLIRYENEEAVDDSQLPKDRFSAERLKGVDSTLKIQPAELGDSAVYLCASSFMSPGQGTYEQYFGPGTRLTVT.

The chain couples TRBV28 to TRBJ2-7; 9 bases are shared with TRBD1. Germline CDR1 is MDHEN and CDR2 is SYDVKM. V lost 10 bases to trimming and J lost 0 bases; unmatched junction nucleotides: 13. The CDR3 extends over 16 amino acids. The CDR3 region is CATTRDRAVGSYEQYF. CDR3 in DNA: TGTGCCACCACCCGGGACAGGGCAGTCGGCTCCTACGAGCAGTACTTC.

This chain connects TRBV7-3 to TRBJ2-1; 9 bases line up with TRBD1. The J segment lost 8 bases and the V segment lost 5 bases, leaving 7 bases of the junction unmatched. Germline CDR1 SGHTA, CDR2 FQGTGA. There are 14 residues in the CDR3. CDR3 protein: CASSLGQGSHEQFF. The CDR3 DNA is TGTGCCAGCAGCCTGGGACAGGGAAGTCATGAGCAGTTCTTC.

This chain joins TRBV6-1 and TRBJ1-1; D is ambiguous. This CDR3 is 12 amino acids long. CDR1 MNHNS and CDR2 SASEGT come from the germline V gene. V was cut by 3 bases and J by 6 bases, with 8 bases left in between. CDR3 in amino acids: CASSEGWAEAFF. CDR3 in DNA: TGTGCCAGCAGTGAGGGCTGGGCTGAAGCTTTCTTT.

The J gene is TRBJ1-1, the V gene TRBV7-2, with 7 bases matching TRBD1. This CDR3 has 14 amino acids. Unmatched junction bases numbered 1, after V lost 2 bases and J lost 1 base. Looked up from germline, CDR1 is SGHTA and CDR2 is FQGNSA. CDR3 sequence (DNA): TGTGCCAGCAGCTTACGGACAGGGAACACTGAAGCTTTCTTT. Residues: CASSLRTGNTEAFF.

This clone was found once. J is TRBJ2-7 and V is TRBV7-2; D remains ambiguous. Trimming removed 1 base at V and 3 bases at J, with 10 bases between. Germline V gene sequence: CDR1 SGHTA, CDR2 FQGNSA. CDR3 length equals 14 residues. DNA of the CDR3: TGTGCCAGCAGCTTAGATCAGATTTTCTACGAGCAGTACTTC. The encoded protein is CASSLDQIFYEQYF.

This chain joins TRBV7-2 and TRBJ2-3, with 12 positions matching TRBD2. This CDR3 has 16 residues. Germline V CDR1 and CDR2: SGHTA, FQGNSA. With 5 bases clipped from V and 1 base from J, the junction kept 4 bases outside the gene matches. The CDR3 region is CASSRRLAGGTDTQYF. CDR3 coding DNA: TGTGCCAGCAGCCGGCGACTAGCGGGGGGCACAGATACGCAGTATTTT.

The chain is built from TRBV7-7 and TRBJ2-3; TRBD1 aligns across 8 bases. This CDR3 is built from 15 residues. Germline CDR1 is SSHAT and CDR2 is FNYEAQ (reference sequence). V lost 6 bases, J lost 2 bases, and 7 bases stayed unmatched. The DNA for the CDR3 is TGTGCCAGCAGTTCCGGGACAGGCTTCACAGATACGCAGTATTTT. Translated: CASSSGTGFTDTQYF.

The chain links TRBV27 to TRBJ1-3; TRBD1 is a possible D gene (5 bases). With 2 bases removed from V and 4 bases from J, the gap between germline ends came to 9 bases. Germline V gene lookup returns CDR1 MNHEY and CDR2 SMNVEV (reference sequence). The CDR3 runs to 14 residues. CDR3: CASSLRRDGNTIYF. CDR3 nucleotides: TGTGCCAGCAGTTTACGGAGGGACGGAAACACCATATATTTT.

This chain's CDR3 is CASIRVVGETQYF. CDR3 bases: TGTGCCAGCATCAGGGTGGTTGGGGAGACCCAGTACTTC. The chain couples TRBV7-6 to TRBJ2-5, with D perhaps TRBD1 (5 bases). From germline, CDR1 is SGHVS and CDR2 FNYEAQ. This CDR3 contains 13 residues. V was trimmed by 7 bases and J by 5 bases, leaving 14 bases between them.

The V and J genes are TRBV9 and TRBJ1-6; 7 bases are shared with TRBD1. The CDR3 is 15 amino acids. The V segment lost 4 bases and the J segment 7 bases; nucleotides outside the gene matches: 8. The germline gives CDR1 SGDLS, CDR2 YYNGEE. The CDR3 sequence is CASSTRQGTNSPLHF. CDR3 DNA sequence: TGTGCCAGCAGCACTCGACAGGGCACGAATTCACCCCTCCACTTT. Using reference TRBV9 and TRBJ1-6 for the parts outside the CDR3, the full variable domain is DSGVTQTPKHLITATGQRVTLRCSPRSGDLSVYWYQQSLDQGLQFLIQYYNGEERAKGNILERFSAQQFPDLHSELNLSSLELGDSALYFCASSTRQGTNSPLHFGNGTRLTVT.

This clone has just a few counts. The chain combines TRBV10-3 with TRBJ2-7; TRBD2 aligns across 9 bases. The CDR3 loop spans 15 amino acids. V was pared by 2 bases and J by 5 bases, with 7 bases of the junction left unmatched. In germline, CDR1 is ENHRY, CDR2 SYGVKD. CDR3 sequence: CAISENGGGAHEQYF. Here the CDR3 DNA reads TGTGCCATCAGTGAGAATGGCGGGGGGGCCCACGAGCAGTACTTC.

The CDR3 reads CASSPAQWSSGNTIYF. CDR3 DNA: TGTGCCAGCAGCCCAGCCCAATGGAGCTCTGGAAACACCATATATTTT. The genes are TRBV9 and TRBJ1-3; D not resolved. The V gene lost 4 bases and the J gene lost 0 bases, with 14 bases spanning the gap. This CDR3 has 16 amino acids. CDR1 and CDR2 from the germline V gene are SGDLS and YYNGEE.

V and J are TRBV5-4 and TRBJ2-7; a weak D match, TRBD2 (7 bases). Germline V lookup: CDR1 SGHNT, CDR2 YYREEE (reference sequence). V lost 6 bases, J lost 5 bases, and 21 bases lay in between. This CDR3 has 15 amino acids. CDR3 DNA: TGTGCCAGCACCAGGGGTGGGGGGGCTTGGGACGAGCAGTACTTC. Translation: CASTRGGGAWDEQYF.

This chain links TRBV7-2 with TRBJ2-7; 8 bases match TRBD1. The trim removed 5 bases at V and 3 bases at J, leaving 6 bases unmatched. Per the germline V gene, CDR1 is SGHTA and CDR2 is FQGNSA. The CDR3 consists of 14 residues. CDR3 sequence reads: CASSPGTGVYEQYF. The CDR3 nucleotides read TGTGCCAGCAGCCCCGGGACAGGAGTCTACGAGCAGTACTTC.

This chain uses TRBV5-1 with TRBJ2-7, with D tentatively TRBD2 (6 bases). The V and J ends lost 4 bases and 2 bases respectively, with 16 bases between them. The V gene's germline CDR1 is SGHRS and CDR2 YFSETQ. The CDR3 runs 15 residues. This chain's CDR3 is CASSATGLGPYEQYF. CDR3 in DNA: TGCGCCAGCAGCGCAACGGGACTGGGTCCCTACGAGCAGTACTTC.

The V call is TRBV6-6, the J call TRBJ2-1; 11 nucleotides line up with TRBD2. The CDR3 totals 16 residues. The germline CDR1 and CDR2 sequences are MNHNY and SVGAGI (reference sequence). The ends lost 5 bases at V and 3 bases at J; junction bases unmatched: 6. CDR3 protein: CASSQPGLAVYNEQFF. The CDR3 DNA sequence: TGTGCCAGCAGTCAACCGGGACTAGCGGTCTACAATGAGCAGTTCTTC.

Points on this clone: The sample has other DNA sequences that encode this CDR3 too. This sequence joins TRBV5-4 and TRBJ1-6; D gene ambiguous. The ends were cut back, 0 bases at V and 10 bases at J, with 8 bases in the middle. This CDR3 region has 13 residues. Germline loops: CDR1 SGHNT, CDR2 YYREEE (reference sequence). The CDR3: CASSLELASPLHF. The CDR3 DNA follows: TGTGCCAGCAGCTTGGAACTCGCCTCACCCCTCCACTTT.

The chain joins TRBV4-1 to TRBJ2-3; TRBD1 agrees at 8 bases. Germline-derived CDR1 and CDR2 are MGHRA and YSYEKL. The ends lost 4 bases at V and 4 bases at J; junction bases unmatched: 7. This CDR3 region has 15 residues. CDR3 bases: TGCGCCAGCAGCCTGAACAGGGGGTCCCCAGATACGCAGTATTTT. This encodes CASSLNRGSPDTQYF.

The V and J genes are TRBV29-1 and TRBJ2-5, with D perhaps matching TRBD1 (5 bases). V was trimmed by 2 bases and J by 4 bases, leaving 5 bases between them. Germline CDR1 is SQVTM and CDR2 is ANQGSEA. The CDR3 length is 11 residues. The CDR3 DNA is TGCAGCGTTGAAACAGGAGAGACCCAGTACTTC. Translating gives CSVETGETQYF.

The J gene is TRBJ1-4, the V gene TRBV4-1; maybe TRBD1 (5 bases). The CDR3 sequence is 16 residues long. Trimming pared 4 bases from V and 4 bases from J, leaving 16 bases between. CDR1 and CDR2 (germline): MGHRA, YSYEKL. The CDR3 loop is CASSLSLRASNEKLFF. DNA of the CDR3: TGCGCCAGCAGCCTATCACTCAGGGCAAGTAATGAAAAACTGTTTTTT.

This chain joins TRBV27 and TRBJ1-5, with a possible D match to TRBD1 (5 bases). This CDR3 comprises 13 residues. Trimming cost V 4 bases and J 4 bases, with 8 bases left between them. Germline CDR1 and CDR2: MNHEY and SMNVEV (reference sequence). CDR3 in amino acids: CASSSPGNQPQHF. CDR3 sequence (DNA): TGTGCCAGCAGTTCCCCAGGGAATCAGCCCCAGCATTTT.

This clone appeared a few times. The gene calls are TRBV29-1 and TRBJ1-3; D ambiguous. The CDR3 loop spans 11 amino acids. The germline CDR1 and CDR2 sequences are SQVTM and ANQGSEA. V was clipped by 6 bases and J by 4 bases, with 7 bases between them. CDR3 in DNA: TGCAGCGTCGAGAAAGGAAACACCATATATTTT. Its protein product is CSVEKGNTIYF.